This TCR beta chain stems from a study of neurological immune-mediated disorders. Germline trimming cut 1 base from V and 7 bases from J; bases unmatched to any gene: 5. The CDR3 extends over 16 amino acids. In germline, CDR1 is SGHKS, CDR2 YYEKEE (reference sequence). This clonotype was seen many times. Specified time point: longitudinal time-point 1 (baseline). From the 5' RACE reads, TCRdb called clonotypes with MiXCR, one entry per CDR3 protein. The sample lists some 54,000 distinct CDR3 sequences, roughly a tenth occurring once. The chain uses TRBV5-5 and TRBJ2-1, with 13 bases identical to TRBD2. The TCR was taken from a male donor with HTLV-1-associated myelopathy (HAM/TSP). Sample: PBMCs. DNA of the CDR3: TGTGCCAGCAGCTTGAAACTAGCGGGGGGGCAGAATGAGCAGTTCTTC. Its protein is CASSLKLAGGQNEQFF.